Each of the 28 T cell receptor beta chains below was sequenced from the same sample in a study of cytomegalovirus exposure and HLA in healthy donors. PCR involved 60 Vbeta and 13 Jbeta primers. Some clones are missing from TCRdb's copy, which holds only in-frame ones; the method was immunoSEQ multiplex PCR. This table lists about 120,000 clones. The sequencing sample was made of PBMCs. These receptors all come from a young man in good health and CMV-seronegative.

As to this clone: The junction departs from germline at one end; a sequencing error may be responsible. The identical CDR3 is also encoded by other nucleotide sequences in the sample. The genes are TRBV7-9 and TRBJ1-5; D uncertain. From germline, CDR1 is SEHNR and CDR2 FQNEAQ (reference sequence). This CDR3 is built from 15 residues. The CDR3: CASSFEGDSNQPQHF. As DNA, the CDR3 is TGCGCCAGCAGCTTTGAGGGCGATAGCAATCAGCCCCAGCATTTT.

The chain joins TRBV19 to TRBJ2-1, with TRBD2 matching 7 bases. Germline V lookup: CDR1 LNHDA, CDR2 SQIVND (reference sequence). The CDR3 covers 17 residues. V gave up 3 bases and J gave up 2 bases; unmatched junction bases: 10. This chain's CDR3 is CASSMSGAPGPYNEQFF. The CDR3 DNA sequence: TGTGCCAGTAGTATGAGCGGGGCCCCGGGACCCTACAATGAGCAGTTCTTC.

The CDR3 is CASSEAWGLQNTEAFF. The CDR3 DNA is TGTGCCAGCAGTGAAGCGTGGGGGCTACAGAACACTGAAGCTTTCTTT. The chain recombines TRBV6-1 with TRBJ1-1; tentative D call: TRBD1 (6 bases). Per the germline V gene, CDR1 is MNHNS and CDR2 is SASEGT. Trimming cost V 0 bases and J 1 base, with 12 bases left between them. The CDR3 consists of 16 residues.

The CDR3 DNA follows: TGTGCCAGCAGCTTAGATTCACACGGGGGGCTCGGTGAAAAACTGTTTTTT. Its protein product is CASSLDSHGGLGEKLFF. The chain joins TRBV7-8 to TRBJ1-4, with a tentative D call TRBD1 (6 bases). This CDR3 region has 17 residues. Germline loops: CDR1 SGHVS, CDR2 FQNEAQ. V shed 1 base and J shed 7 bases, with 19 bases lying between them. Full variable domain (rest looked up from reference TRBV7-8 and TRBJ1-4): GAGVSQSPRYKVAKRGQDVALRCDPISGHVSLFWYQQALGQGPEFLTYFQNEAQLDKSGLPSDRFFAERPEGSVSTLKIQRTQQEDSAVYLCASSLDSHGGLGEKLFFGSGTQLSVL.

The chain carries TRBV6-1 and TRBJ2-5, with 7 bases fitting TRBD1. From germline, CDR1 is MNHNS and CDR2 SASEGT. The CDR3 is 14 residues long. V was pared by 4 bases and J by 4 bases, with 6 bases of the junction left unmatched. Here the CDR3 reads CASSGLQGRETQYF. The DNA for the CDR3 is TGTGCCAGCAGTGGACTACAGGGGAGAGAGACCCAGTACTTC.

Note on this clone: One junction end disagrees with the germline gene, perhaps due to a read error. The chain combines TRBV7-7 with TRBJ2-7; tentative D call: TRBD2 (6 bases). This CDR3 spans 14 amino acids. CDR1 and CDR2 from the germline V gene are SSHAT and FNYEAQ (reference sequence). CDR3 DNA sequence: TGTGCTAGCAGCTTAGCGCCGGGGGTCGACGAGCAGTACTTC. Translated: CASSLAPGVDEQYF. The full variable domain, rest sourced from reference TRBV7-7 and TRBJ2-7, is GAGVSQSPRYKVTKRGQDVTLRCDPISSHATLYWYQQALGQGPEFLTYFNYEAQPDKSGLPSDRFSAERPEGSISTLTIQRTEQRDSAMYRCASSLAPGVDEQYFGPGTRLTVT.

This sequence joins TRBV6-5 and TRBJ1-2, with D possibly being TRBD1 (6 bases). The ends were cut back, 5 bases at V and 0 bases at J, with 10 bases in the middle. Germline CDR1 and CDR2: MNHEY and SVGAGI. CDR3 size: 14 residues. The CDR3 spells CASSQGYPNYGYTF. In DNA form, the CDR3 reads TGTGCCAGCAGTCAGGGGTATCCTAACTATGGCTACACCTTC.

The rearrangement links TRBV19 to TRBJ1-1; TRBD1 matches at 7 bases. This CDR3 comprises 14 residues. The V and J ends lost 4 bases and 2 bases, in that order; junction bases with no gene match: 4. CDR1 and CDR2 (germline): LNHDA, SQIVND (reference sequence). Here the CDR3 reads CASSTWDSNTEAFF. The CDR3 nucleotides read TGTGCCAGTAGTACTTGGGACAGTAACACTGAAGCTTTCTTT.

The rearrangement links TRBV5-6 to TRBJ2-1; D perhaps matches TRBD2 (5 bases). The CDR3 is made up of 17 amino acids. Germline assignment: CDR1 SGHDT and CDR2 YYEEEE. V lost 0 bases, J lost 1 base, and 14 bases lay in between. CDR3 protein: CASSLGPGGRSYNEQFF. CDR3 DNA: TGTGCCAGCAGCTTGGGCCCCGGCGGGCGTTCCTACAATGAGCAGTTCTTC.

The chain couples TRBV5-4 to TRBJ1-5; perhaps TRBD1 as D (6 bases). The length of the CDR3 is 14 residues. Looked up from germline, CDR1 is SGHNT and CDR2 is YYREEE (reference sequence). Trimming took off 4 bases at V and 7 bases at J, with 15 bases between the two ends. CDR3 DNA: TGTGCCAGCAGCCTAGACAGGTCTGCGCAGCCCCAGCATTTT. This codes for CASSLDRSAQPQHF.

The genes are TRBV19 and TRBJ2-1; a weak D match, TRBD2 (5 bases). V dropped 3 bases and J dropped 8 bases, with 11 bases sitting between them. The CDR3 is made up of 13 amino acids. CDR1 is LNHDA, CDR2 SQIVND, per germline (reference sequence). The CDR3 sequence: CASSITRMDEQFF. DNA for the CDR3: TGTGCCAGTAGTATCACTAGGATGGATGAGCAGTTCTTC.

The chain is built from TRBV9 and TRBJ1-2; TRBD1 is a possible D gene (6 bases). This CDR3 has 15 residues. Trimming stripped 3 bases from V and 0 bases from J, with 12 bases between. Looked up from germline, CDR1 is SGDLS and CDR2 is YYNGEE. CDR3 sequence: CASSGYREANYGYTF. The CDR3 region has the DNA TGTGCCAGCAGCGGATACAGGGAAGCTAACTATGGCTACACCTTC.

The CDR3 region is CASSSRGQDGYTF. DNA for the CDR3: TGTGCCAGCAGCTCCAGGGGGCAGGATGGCTACACCTTC. The chain uses TRBV5-4 and TRBJ1-2, with TRBD1 identical over 8 bases. Unmatched junction bases numbered 4, after V lost 3 bases and J lost 6 bases. The CDR3 has 13 amino acids. Per the germline V gene, CDR1 is SGHNT and CDR2 is YYREEE (reference sequence).

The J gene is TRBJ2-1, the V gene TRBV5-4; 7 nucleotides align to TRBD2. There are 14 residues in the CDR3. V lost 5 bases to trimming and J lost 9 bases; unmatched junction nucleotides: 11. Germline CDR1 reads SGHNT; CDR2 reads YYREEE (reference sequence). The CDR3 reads CASRSGLGRIEQFF. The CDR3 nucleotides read TGTGCCAGCAGATCAGGACTAGGGAGGATTGAGCAGTTCTTC.

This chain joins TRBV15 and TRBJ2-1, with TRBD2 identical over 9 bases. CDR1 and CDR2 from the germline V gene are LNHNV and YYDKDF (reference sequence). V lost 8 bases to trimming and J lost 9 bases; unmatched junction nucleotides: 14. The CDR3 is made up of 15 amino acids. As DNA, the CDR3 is TGTGCCACCGGTCCTGGCGGGAGGGGGGGTCCTGAGCAGTTCTTC. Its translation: CATGPGGRGGPEQFF.

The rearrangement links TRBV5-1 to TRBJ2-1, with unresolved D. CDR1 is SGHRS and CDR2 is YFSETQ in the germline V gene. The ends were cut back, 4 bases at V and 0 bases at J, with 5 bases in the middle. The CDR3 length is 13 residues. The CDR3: CASSEISYNEQFF. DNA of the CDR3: TGCGCCAGCAGCGAGATCTCCTACAATGAGCAGTTCTTC.

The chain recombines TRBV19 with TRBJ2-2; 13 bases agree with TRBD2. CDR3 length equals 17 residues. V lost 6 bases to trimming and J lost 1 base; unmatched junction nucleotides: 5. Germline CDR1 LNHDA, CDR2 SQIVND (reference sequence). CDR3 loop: CASRQLAGGLNTGELFF. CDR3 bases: TGTGCCAGTAGACAACTAGCGGGAGGGCTGAACACCGGGGAGCTGTTTTTT.

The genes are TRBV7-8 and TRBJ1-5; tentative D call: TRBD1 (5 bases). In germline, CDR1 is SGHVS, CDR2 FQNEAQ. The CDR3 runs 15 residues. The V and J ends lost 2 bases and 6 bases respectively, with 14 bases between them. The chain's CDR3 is CASSLWGEAGQPQHF. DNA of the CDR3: TGTGCCAGCAGCTTATGGGGGGAAGCGGGTCAGCCCCAGCATTTT.

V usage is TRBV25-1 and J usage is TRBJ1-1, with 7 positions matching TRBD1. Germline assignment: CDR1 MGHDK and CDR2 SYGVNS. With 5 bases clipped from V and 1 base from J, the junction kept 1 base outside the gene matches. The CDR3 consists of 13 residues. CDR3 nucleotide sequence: TGTGCCAGCAGTAGGGGGCCGAACACTGAAGCTTTCTTT. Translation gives CASSRGPNTEAFF.

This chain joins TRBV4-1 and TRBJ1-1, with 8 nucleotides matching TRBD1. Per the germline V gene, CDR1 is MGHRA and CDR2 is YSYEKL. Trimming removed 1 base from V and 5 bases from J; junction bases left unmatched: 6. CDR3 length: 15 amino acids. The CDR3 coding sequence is TGCGCCAGCAGCCAAGTTGGTACAGGGGGGACTGAAGCTTTCTTT. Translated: CASSQVGTGGTEAFF.

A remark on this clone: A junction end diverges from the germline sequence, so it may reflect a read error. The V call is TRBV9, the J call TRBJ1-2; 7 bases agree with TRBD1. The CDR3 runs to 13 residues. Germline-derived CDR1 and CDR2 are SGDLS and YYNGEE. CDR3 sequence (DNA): TGTGCCAGCAGCGTAGAGGACAGGTCCCGCGTGGCCTTC. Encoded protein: CASSVEDRSRVAF.

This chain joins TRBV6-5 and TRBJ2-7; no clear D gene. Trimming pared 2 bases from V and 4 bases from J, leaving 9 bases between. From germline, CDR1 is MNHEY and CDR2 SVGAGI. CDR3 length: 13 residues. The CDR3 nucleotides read TGTGCCAGCAGTTACGGAGCCGCATACGAGCAGTACTTC. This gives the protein CASSYGAAYEQYF.

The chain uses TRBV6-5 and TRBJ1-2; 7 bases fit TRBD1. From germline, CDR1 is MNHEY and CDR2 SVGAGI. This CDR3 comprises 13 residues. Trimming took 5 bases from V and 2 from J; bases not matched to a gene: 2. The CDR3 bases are TGTGCCAGCAGTCAGACAGGGAACTATGGCTACACCTTC. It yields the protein CASSQTGNYGYTF.

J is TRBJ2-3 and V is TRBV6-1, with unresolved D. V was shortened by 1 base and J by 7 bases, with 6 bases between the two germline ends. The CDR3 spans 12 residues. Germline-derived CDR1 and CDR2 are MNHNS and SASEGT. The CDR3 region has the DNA TGTGCCAGCAGTGAAGGTGCGAATACGCAGTATTTT. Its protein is CASSEGANTQYF.

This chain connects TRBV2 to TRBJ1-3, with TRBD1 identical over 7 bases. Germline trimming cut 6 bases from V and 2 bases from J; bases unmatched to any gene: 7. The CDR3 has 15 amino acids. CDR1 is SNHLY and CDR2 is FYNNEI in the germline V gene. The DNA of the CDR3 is TGTGCCAGCAGCCAGGACAGGATCCCTGGAAACACCATATATTTT. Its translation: CASSQDRIPGNTIYF.

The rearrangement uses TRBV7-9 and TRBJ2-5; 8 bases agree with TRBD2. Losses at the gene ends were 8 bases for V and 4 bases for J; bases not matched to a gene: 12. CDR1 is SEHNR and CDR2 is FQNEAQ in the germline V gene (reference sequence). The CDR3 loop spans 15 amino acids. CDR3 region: CASSYSGGWGETQYF. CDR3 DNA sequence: TGTGCCAGCTCATACTCGGGGGGGTGGGGAGAGACCCAGTACTTC.

The CDR3 loop reads CASSLGAGDNQPQHF. The CDR3 region has the DNA TGTGCCAGCAGCTTGGGGGCAGGTGATAATCAGCCCCAGCATTTT. The chain couples TRBV7-9 to TRBJ1-5; a weak D match, TRBD1 (6 bases). This CDR3 has 15 residues. From germline, CDR1 is SEHNR and CDR2 FQNEAQ (reference sequence). V dropped 3 bases and J dropped 4 bases, with 13 bases sitting between them.

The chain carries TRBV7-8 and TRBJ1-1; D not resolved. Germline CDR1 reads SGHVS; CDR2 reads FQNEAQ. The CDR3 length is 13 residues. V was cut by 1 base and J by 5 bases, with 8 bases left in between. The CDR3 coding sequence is TGTGCCAGCAGCTTAGTGGGGAGAACTGAAGCTTTCTTT. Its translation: CASSLVGRTEAFF. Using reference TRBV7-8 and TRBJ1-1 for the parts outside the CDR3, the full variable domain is GAGVSQSPRYKVAKRGQDVALRCDPISGHVSLFWYQQALGQGPEFLTYFQNEAQLDKSGLPSDRFFAERPEGSVSTLKIQRTQQEDSAVYLCASSLVGRTEAFFGQGTRLTVV.